Included here is one TCR beta chain sequence, with context. Other DNA variants within this sample encode the same CDR3. This specimen comes from a study of beta chain features in type 1 diabetes. Every bit of the isolated RNA underwent reverse transcription, so sequencing read expressed TCRB transcripts. Assay used: immunoSEQ multiplex PCR; TCRdb lists only in-frame clones, some missing. Among about 160,000 clones listed, 7.5% to 10% were seen once. Germline V gene sequence: CDR1 SGHAT, CDR2 FQNNGV. V was clipped by 2 bases and J by 0 bases; unmatched bases: 1. The length of the CDR3 is 15 residues. The sequencing input was central memory CD4+ T cells from blood. V is TRBV11-2 and J is TRBJ2-4, with 7 bases identical to TRBD1. The clonotype was recovered from a woman aged 18-35 years in good health. DNA of the CDR3: TGTGCCAGCAGCTTAAGGGGGCTAGCCAAAAACATTCAGTACTTC. This codes for CASSLRGLAKNIQYF.